Sequencing of this T cell receptor (beta chain) was carried out in a study of CD8 T cells in Susac syndrome. Sequencing of TCR beta was carried out in blood CD8+ and CD4+ T cells. TEMRA cells were FACS-enriched, while CD8+ and CD4+ T cells were negatively isolated. Overall study findings and caveats: It was acknowledged in the study that its TCR sequencing and HLA analysis involved a relatively small number of individuals.

With respect to this clonotype: Its antigen remains unidentified.

A quantity of roughly 0.5 to 1 ug RNA underwent reverse transcription using random hexamers. Multiplex immunoSEQ PCR targeted 54 Vbeta and 13 Jbeta TCR beta segments. TCRdb ran MiXCR on the immunoSEQ multiplex PCR reads and lists one entry per CDR3 protein. There are around 140,000 distinct CDR3 sequences in the sample; 85% to 95% occur only once, and about 0.11% lies in the top ten. The sequence was collected from a human donor with multiple sclerosis. Sequencing input: CD4+ T cells from PBMCs.

The CDR3 coding sequence is TGCGCCAGCAGCCACTTACTAGCGGGGGATTACAATGAGCAGTTCTTC. This sequence encodes CASSHLLAGDYNEQFF. The V and J genes are TRBV4-3 and TRBJ2-1, with 11 bases lining up with TRBD2. The ends lost 3 bases at V and 4 bases at J; junction bases unmatched: 5. The V gene's germline CDR1 is LGHNA and CDR2 YSLEER. The CDR3 contains 16 residues.